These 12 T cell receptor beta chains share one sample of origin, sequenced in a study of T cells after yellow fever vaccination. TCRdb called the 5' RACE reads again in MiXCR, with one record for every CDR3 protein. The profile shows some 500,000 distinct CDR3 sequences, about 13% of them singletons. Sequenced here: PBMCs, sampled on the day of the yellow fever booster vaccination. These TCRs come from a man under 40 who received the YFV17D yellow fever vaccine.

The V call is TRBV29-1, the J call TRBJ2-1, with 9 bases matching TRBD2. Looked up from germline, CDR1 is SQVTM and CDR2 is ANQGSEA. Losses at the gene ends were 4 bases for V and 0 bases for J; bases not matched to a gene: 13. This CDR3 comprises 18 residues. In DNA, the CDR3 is TGCAGCGTTGGGGGGAGGGTAGCGGGAGAAAGCTCCTACAATGAGCAGTTCTTC. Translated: CSVGGRVAGESSYNEQFF.

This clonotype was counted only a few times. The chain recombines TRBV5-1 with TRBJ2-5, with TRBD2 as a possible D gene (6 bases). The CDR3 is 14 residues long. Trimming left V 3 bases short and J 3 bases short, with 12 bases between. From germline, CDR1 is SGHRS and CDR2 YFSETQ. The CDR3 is CASSSRLDKETQYF. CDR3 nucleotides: TGCGCCAGCAGCTCAAGACTAGACAAAGAGACCCAGTACTTC.

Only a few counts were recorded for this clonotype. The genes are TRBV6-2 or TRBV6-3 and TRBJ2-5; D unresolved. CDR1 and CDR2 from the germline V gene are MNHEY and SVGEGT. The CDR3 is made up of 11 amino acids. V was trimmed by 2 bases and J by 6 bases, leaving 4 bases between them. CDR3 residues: CASSYGQTQYF. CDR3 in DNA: TGTGCCAGCAGTTACGGCCAGACCCAGTACTTC.

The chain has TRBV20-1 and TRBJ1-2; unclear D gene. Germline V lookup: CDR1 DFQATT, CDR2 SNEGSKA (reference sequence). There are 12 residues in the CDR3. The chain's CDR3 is CGGLADDYGYTF. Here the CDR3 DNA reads TGCGGAGGGCTAGCGGACGACTATGGCTACACCTTC.

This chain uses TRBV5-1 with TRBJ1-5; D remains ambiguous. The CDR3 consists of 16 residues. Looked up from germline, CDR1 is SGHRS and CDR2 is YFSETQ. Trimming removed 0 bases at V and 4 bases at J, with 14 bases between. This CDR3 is CASSLARGISNQPQHF. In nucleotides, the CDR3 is TGCGCCAGCAGCTTGGCTCGGGGAATAAGTAATCAGCCCCAGCATTTT. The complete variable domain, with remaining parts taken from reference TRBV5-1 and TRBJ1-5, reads KAGVTQTPRYLIKTRGQQVTLSCSPISGHRSVSWYQQTPGQGLQFLFEYFSETQRNKGNFPGRFSGRQFSNSRSEMNVSTLELGDSALYLCASSLARGISNQPQHFGDGTRLSIL.

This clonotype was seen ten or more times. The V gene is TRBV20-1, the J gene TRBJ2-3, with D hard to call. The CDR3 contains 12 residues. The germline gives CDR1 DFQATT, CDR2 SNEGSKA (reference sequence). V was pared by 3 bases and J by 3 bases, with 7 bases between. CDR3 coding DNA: TGCAGTGCTAGTAGTCTTACAGATACGCAGTATTTT. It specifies CSASSLTDTQYF.

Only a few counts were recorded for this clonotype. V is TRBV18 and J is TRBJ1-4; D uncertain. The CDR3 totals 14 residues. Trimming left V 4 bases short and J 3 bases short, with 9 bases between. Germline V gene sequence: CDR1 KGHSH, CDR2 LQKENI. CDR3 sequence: CASSLSTANEKLFF. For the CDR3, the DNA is TGTGCCAGCTCACTCAGTACAGCTAATGAAAAACTGTTTTTT. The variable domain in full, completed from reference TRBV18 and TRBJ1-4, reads NAGVMQNPRHLVRRRGQEARLRCSPMKGHSHVYWYRQLPEEGLKFMVYLQKENIIDESGMPKERFSAEFPKEGPSILRIQQVVRGDSAAYFCASSLSTANEKLFFGSGTQLSVL.

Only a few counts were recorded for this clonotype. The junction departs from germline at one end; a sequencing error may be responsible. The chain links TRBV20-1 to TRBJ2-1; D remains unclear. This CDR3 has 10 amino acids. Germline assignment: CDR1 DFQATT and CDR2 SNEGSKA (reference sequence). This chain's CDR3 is CSARPRPQVF. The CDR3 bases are TGCAGTGCTAGACCTCGACCCCAGGTCTTC.

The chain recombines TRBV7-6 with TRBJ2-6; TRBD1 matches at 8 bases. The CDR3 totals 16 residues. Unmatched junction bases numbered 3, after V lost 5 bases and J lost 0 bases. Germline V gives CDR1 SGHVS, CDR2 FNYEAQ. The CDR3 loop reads CASSPTGGSGANVLTF. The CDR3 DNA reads TGTGCCAGCAGCCCCACAGGGGGCTCTGGGGCCAACGTCCTGACTTTC.

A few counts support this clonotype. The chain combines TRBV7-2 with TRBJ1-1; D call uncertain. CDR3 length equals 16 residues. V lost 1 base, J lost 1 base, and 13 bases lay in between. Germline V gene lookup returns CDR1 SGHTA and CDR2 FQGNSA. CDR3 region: CASSLVGGSSNTEAFF. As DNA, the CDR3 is TGTGCCAGCAGCTTAGTCGGAGGCAGCTCGAACACTGAAGCTTTCTTT.

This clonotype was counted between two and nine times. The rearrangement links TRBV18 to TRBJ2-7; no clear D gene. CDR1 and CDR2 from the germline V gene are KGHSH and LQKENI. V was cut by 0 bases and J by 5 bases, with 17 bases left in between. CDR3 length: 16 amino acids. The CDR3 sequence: CASSPPLSLGFHEQYF. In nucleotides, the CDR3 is TGTGCCAGCTCACCACCGCTGAGTTTGGGTTTCCACGAGCAGTACTTC.

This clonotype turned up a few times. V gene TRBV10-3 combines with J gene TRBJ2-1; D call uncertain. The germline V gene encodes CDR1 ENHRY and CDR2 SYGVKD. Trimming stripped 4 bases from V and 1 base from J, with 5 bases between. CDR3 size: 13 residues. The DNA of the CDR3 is TGTGCCATCAGTGGGGCATCCTACAATGAGCAGTTCTTC. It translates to CAISGASYNEQFF.